This entry is about one T cell receptor (beta chain). The entry originates in a study of blood T cell repertoires in COVID-19. The CDR3 extends over 14 amino acids. Germline V gives CDR1 SQVTM, CDR2 ANQGSEA. V lost 7 bases to trimming and J lost 5 bases, with 20 bases between them. Sequencing used immunoSEQ multiplex PCR; TCRdb keeps in-frame clones, though not all of them. The sample consists of around 180,000 clones, roughly nine tenths of them appearing once. The receptor was derived from a man in his 70s with active or convalescent COVID-19. The chain couples TRBV29-1 to TRBJ1-2; no clear D gene. What was sequenced was peripheral blood. CDR3 protein: CSATTVLGGYGYTF. Written as DNA, the CDR3 is TGCAGCGCCACCACAGTACTGGGAGGGTATGGCTACACCTTC.